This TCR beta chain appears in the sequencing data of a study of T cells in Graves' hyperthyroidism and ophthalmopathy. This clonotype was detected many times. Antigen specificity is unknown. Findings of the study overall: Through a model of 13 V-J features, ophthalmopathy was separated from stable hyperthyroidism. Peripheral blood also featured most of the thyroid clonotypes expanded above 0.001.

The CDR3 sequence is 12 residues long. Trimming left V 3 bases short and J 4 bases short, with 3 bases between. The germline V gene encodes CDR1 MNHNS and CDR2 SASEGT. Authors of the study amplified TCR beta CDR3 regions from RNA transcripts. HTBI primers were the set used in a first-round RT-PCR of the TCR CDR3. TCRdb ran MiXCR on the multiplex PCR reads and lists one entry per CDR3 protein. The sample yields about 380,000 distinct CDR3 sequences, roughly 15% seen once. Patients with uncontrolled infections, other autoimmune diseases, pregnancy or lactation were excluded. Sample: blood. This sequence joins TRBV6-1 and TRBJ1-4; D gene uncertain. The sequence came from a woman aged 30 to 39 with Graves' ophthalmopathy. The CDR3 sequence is CASSELNEKLFF. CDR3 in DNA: TGTGCCAGCAGTGAGCTTAATGAAAAACTGTTTTTT.